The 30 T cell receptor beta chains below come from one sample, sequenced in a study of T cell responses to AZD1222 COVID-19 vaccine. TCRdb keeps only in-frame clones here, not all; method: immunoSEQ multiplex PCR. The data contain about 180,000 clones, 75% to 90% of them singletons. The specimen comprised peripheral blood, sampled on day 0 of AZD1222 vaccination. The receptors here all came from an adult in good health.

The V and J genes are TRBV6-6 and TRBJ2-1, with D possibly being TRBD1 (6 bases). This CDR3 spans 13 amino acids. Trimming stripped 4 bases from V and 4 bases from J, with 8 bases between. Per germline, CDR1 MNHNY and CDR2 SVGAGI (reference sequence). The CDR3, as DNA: TGTGCCAGCAGTTGGACAGTTTACAATGAGCAGTTCTTC. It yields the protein CASSWTVYNEQFF.

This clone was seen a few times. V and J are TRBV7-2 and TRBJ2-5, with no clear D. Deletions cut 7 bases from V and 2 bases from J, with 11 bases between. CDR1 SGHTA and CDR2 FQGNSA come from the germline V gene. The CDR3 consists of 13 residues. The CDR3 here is CASTKTSQETQYF. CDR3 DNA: TGTGCCAGCACCAAGACAAGTCAAGAGACCCAGTACTTC.

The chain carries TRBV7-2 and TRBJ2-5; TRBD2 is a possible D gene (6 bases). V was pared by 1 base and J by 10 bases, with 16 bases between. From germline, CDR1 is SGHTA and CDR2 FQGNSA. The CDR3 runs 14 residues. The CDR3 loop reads CASSLVSGGDRQYF. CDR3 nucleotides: TGTGCCAGCAGCTTAGTCTCCGGGGGAGACCGCCAGTACTTC. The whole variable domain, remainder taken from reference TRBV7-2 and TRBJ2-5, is GAGVSQSPSNKVTEKGKDVELRCDPISGHTALYWYRQSLGQGLEFLIYFQGNSAPDKSGLPSDRFSAERTGGSVSTLTIQRTQQEDSAVYLCASSLVSGGDRQYFGPGTRLLVL.

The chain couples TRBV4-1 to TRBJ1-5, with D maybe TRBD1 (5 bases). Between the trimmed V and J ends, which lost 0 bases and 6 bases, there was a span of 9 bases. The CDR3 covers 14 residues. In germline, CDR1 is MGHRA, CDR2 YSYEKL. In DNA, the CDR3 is TGCGCCAGCAGCCAAGACGGGGGTCGTCAGCCCCAGCATTTT. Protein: CASSQDGGRQPQHF.

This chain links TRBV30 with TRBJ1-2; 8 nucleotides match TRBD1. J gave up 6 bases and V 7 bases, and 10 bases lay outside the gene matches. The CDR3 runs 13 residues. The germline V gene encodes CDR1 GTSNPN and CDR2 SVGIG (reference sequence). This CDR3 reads CAFYEWTGHGYTF. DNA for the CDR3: TGTGCCTTCTACGAATGGACAGGGCATGGCTACACCTTC.

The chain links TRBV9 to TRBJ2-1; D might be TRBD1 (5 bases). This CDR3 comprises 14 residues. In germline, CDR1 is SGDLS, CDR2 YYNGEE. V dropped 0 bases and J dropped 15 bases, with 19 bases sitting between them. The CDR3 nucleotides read TGTGCCAGCAGCGTAGGGGGTGTGGGGCCCCCTCCGTTCTTC. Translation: CASSVGGVGPPPFF.

The CDR3 here is CASSYSMGAGTDTQYF. DNA of the CDR3: TGTGCCAGCAGTTACTCTATGGGGGCGGGCACAGATACGCAGTATTTT. The chain has TRBV6-5 and TRBJ2-3; D perhaps matches TRBD1 (6 bases). CDR3 length: 16 amino acids. The germline CDR1 and CDR2 sequences are MNHEY and SVGAGI. V was trimmed by 0 bases and J by 1 base, leaving 11 bases between them.

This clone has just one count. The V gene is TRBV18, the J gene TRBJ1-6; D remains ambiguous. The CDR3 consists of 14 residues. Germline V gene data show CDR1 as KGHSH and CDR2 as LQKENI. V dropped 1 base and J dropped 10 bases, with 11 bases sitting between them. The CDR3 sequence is CASSPQGEGSPLHF. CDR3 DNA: TGTGCCAGCTCACCACAGGGAGAGGGCTCACCCCTCCACTTT. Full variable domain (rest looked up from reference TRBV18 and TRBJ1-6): NAGVMQNPRHLVRRRGQEARLRCSPMKGHSHVYWYRQLPEEGLKFMVYLQKENIIDESGMPKERFSAEFPKEGPSILRIQQVVRGDSAAYFCASSPQGEGSPLHFGNGTRLTVT.

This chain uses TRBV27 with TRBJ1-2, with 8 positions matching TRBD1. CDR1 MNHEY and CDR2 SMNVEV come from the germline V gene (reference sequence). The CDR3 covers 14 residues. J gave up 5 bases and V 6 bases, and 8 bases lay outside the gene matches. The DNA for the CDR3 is TGTGCCAGCAGCCATCGACAGGGGTCTTATGGCTACACCTTC. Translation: CASSHRQGSYGYTF.

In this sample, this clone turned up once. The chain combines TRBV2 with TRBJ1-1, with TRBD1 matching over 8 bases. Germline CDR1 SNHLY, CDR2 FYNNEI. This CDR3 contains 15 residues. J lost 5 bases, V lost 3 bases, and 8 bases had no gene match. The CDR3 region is CASSEGQVALTEAFF. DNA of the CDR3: TGTGCCAGCAGTGAGGGACAGGTGGCCCTAACTGAAGCTTTCTTT.

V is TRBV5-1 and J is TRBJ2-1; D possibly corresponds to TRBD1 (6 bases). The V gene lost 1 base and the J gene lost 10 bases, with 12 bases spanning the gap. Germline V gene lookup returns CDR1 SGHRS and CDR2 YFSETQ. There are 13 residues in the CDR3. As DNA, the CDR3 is TGCGCCAGCAGCTTGAGCAGGGGTTACGAGCAGTTCTTC. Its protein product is CASSLSRGYEQFF. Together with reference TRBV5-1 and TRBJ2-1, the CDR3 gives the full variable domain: KAGVTQTPRYLIKTRGQQVTLSCSPISGHRSVSWYQQTPGQGLQFLFEYFSETQRNKGNFPGRFSGRQFSNSRSEMNVSTLELGDSALYLCASSLSRGYEQFFGPGTRLTVL.

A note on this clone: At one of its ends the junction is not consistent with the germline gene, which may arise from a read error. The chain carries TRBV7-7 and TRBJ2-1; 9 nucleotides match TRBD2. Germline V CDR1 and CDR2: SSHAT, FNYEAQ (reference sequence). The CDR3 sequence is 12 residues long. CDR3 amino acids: CASSFSGGEQFF. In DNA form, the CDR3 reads TGTGCTAGCAGCTTTAGCGGGGGCGAGCAGTTCTTC.

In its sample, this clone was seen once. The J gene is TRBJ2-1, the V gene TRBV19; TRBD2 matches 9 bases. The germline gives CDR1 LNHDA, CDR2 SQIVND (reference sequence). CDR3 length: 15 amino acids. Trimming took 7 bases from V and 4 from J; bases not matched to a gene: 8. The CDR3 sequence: CASTLDSGGYNEQFF. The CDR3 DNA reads TGTGCCAGTACCCTAGATAGCGGGGGTTACAATGAGCAGTTCTTC.

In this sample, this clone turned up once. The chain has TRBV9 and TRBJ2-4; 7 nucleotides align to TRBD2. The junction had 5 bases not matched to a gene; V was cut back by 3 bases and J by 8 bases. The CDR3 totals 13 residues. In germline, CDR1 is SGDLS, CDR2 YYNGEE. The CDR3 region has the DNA TGTGCCAGCAGCGGACTGGCGGGAGACATTCAGTACTTC. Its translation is CASSGLAGDIQYF.

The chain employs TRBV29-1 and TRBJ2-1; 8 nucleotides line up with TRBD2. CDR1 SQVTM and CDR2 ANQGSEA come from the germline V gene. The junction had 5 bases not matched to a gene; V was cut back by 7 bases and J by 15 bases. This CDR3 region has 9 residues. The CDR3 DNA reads TGCAGCGCCGGGGGGGCTCGGTTCTTC. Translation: CSAGGARFF.

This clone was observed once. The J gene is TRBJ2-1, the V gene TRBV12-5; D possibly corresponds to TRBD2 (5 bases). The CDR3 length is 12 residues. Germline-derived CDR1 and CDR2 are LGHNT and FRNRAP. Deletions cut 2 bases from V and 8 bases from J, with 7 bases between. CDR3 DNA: TGTGCTAGTGGTTTGAACGGGGATGAGCAGTTCTTC. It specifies CASGLNGDEQFF. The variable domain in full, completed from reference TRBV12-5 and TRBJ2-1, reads DARVTQTPRHKVTEMGQEVTMRCQPILGHNTVFWYRQTMMQGLELLAYFRNRAPLDDSGMPKDRFSAEMPDATLATLKIQPSEPRDSAVYFCASGLNGDEQFFGPGTRLTVL.

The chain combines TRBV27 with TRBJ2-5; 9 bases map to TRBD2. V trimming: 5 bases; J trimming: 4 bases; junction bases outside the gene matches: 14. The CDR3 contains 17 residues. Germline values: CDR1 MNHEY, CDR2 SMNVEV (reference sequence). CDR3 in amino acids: CASSPLGLAGKPETQYF. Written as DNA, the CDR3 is TGTGCCAGCAGTCCCCTGGGTCTAGCGGGGAAGCCAGAGACCCAGTACTTC.

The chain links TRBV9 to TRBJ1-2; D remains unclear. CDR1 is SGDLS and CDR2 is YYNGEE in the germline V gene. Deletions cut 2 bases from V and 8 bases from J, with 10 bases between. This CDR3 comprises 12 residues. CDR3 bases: TGTGCCAGCAGCGTTGGTGAGGGCGGCTACACCTTC. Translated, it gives CASSVGEGGYTF.

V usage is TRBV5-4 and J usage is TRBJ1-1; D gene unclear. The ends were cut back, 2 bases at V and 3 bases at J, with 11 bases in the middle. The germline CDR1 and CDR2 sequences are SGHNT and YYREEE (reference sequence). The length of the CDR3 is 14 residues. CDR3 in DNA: TGTGCCAGCAGCTTCTTATCCGGTGACACTGAAGCTTTCTTT. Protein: CASSFLSGDTEAFF.

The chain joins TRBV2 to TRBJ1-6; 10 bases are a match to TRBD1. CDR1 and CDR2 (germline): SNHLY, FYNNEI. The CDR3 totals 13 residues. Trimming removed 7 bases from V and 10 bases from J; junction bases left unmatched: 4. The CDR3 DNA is TGTGCCAGCAAGGACAGGGGGATCTCACCCCTCCACTTT. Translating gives CASKDRGISPLHF. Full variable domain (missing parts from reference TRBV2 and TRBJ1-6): EPEVTQTPSHQVTQMGQEVILRCVPISNHLYFYWYRQILGQKVEFLVSFYNNEISEKSEIFDDQFSVERPDGSNFTLKIRSTKLEDSAMYFCASKDRGISPLHFGNGTRLTVT.

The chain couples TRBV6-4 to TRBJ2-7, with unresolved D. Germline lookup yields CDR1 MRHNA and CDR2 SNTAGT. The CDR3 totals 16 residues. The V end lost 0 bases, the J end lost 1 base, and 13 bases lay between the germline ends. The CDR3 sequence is CASSDSIWEPSYEQYF. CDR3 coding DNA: TGTGCCAGCAGTGACTCTATCTGGGAACCTTCCTACGAGCAGTACTTC.

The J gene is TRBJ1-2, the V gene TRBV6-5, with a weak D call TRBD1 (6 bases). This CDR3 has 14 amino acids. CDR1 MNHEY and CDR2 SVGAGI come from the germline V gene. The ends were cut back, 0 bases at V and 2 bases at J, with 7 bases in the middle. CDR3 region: CASSYSGANYGYTF. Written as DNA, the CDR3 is TGTGCCAGCAGTTACTCGGGGGCGAACTATGGCTACACCTTC.

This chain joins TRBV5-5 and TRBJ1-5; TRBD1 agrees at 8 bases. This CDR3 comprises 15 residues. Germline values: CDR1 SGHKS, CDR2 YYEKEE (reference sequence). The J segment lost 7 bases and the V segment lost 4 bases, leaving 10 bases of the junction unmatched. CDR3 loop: CASSIQTGAVQPQHF. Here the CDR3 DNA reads TGTGCCAGCAGCATCCAGACAGGGGCGGTCCAGCCCCAGCATTTT.

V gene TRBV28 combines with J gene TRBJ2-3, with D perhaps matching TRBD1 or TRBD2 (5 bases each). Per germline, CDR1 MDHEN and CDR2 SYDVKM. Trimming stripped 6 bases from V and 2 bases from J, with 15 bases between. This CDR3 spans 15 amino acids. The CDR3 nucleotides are TGTGCCAGCAGCCATCAGGGAGAGGTCACAGATACGCAGTATTTT. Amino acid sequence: CASSHQGEVTDTQYF.

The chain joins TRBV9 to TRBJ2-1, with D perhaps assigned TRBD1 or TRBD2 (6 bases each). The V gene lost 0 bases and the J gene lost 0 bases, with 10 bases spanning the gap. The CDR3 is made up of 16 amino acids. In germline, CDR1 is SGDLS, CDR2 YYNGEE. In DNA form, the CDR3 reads TGTGCCAGCAGCGTAGCTCGGGGGCGCTCCTACAATGAGCAGTTCTTC. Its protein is CASSVARGRSYNEQFF.

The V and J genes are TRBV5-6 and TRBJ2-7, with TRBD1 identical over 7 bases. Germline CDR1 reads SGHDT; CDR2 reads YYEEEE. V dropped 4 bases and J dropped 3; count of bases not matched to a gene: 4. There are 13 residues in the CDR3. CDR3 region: CASSQGQDYEQYV. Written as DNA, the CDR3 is TGTGCCAGCAGCCAAGGACAGGACTACGAGCAGTACGTC.

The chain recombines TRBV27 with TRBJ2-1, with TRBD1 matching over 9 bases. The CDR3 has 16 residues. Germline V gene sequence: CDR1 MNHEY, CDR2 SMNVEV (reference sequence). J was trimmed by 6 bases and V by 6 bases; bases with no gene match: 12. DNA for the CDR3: TGTGCCAGCAGCTCCGCCGGGACAGGGAGGAGCAATGAGCAGTTCTTC. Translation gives CASSSAGTGRSNEQFF.

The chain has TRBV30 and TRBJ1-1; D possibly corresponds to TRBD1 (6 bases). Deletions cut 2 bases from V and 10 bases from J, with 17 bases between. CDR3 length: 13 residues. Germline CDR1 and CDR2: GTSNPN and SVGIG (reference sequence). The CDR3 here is CAWSSSGKGGAFF. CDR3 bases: TGTGCCTGGAGTTCTTCTGGGAAAGGGGGAGCTTTCTTT.

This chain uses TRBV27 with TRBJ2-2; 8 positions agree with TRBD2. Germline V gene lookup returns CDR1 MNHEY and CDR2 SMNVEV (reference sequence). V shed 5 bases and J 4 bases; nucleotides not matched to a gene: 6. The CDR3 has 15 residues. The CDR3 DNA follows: TGTGCCAGCAGTCCCCTAGGACTAGCCACCGGGGAGCTGTTTTTT. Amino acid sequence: CASSPLGLATGELFF.

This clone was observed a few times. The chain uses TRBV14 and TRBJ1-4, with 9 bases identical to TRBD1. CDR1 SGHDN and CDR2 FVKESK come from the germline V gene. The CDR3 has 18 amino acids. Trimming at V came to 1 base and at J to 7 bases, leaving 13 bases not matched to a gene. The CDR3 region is CASSQVTLEQGAGEKLFF. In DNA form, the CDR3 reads TGTGCCAGCAGCCAAGTAACTCTAGAACAGGGGGCAGGTGAAAAACTGTTTTTT.